Listed here are 4 T cell receptor beta chains from one sample, sequenced in a study of T cell repertoires in cytomegalovirus infection. Their specific antigens are unknown. TCRdb analysed the reads with MiXCR anew, one entry per CDR3 protein. The profile shows roughly 860,000 distinct CDR3 sequences, 30% to 35% of them singletons. This material consisted of cultured CD8+ T cells from PBMCs, taken from culture after CMV antigen stimulation. The receptors here all came from a human donor in good health (CMV status not recorded). Some clones in this sample may be carry-over from other donors' samples.

This clonotype showed up many times. This chain links TRBV7-6 with TRBJ1-1; no firm D call. This CDR3 has 13 residues. V was trimmed by 5 bases and J by 0 bases, leaving 7 bases between them. The germline V gene encodes CDR1 SGHVS and CDR2 FNYEAQ. In DNA, the CDR3 is TGTGCCAGCAGCAGTGATATGAACACTGAAGCTTTCTTT. This translates into CASSSDMNTEAFF.

This chain links TRBV27 with TRBJ1-1; 8 bases match TRBD1. The CDR3 has 16 amino acids. Germline V gene sequence: CDR1 MNHEY, CDR2 SMNVEV (reference sequence). The ends lost 6 bases at V and 0 bases at J; junction bases unmatched: 9. CDR3 residues: CASSNSGQVMNTEAFF. Here the CDR3 DNA reads TGTGCCAGCAGCAACTCGGGACAGGTCATGAACACTGAAGCTTTCTTT.

J is TRBJ1-6 and V is TRBV27, with a possible D match to TRBD1 (6 bases). The CDR3 is made up of 15 amino acids. The V end lost 0 bases, the J end lost 9 bases, and 12 bases lay between the germline ends. Germline V gene data show CDR1 as MNHEY and CDR2 as SMNVEV (reference sequence). The CDR3 nucleotides read TGTGCCAGCAGTTTATCAGCCAGGGGCCTTTCACCCCTCCACTTT. Its translation is CASSLSARGLSPLHF.

This clonotype showed up just a few times. This chain uses TRBV4-2 with TRBJ2-5; 7 bases fit TRBD1. Germline V CDR1 and CDR2: LGHNA, YNFKEQ. V was clipped by 1 base and J by 3 bases; unmatched bases: 8. The CDR3 is made up of 16 amino acids. Here the CDR3 DNA reads TGTGCCAGCAGCCAAGCGGTCGGGACAGTAGAAGAGACCCAGTACTTC. This encodes CASSQAVGTVEETQYF.